This TCR beta chain was observed in a study of spatial heterogeneity in lung cancer. From germline, CDR1 is SGHRS and CDR2 YFSETQ. CDR3 size: 14 residues. With V trimmed by 4 bases and J by 6 bases, 7 bases remained unmatched. TCRdb analysed the 5' RACE reads with MiXCR anew, one entry per CDR3 protein. The sample contains about 48,000 distinct CDR3 sequences, less than 6% of which appear only once. Specified time point: sample taken at primary tumor resection. This receptor was taken from a male donor with early-stage non-small cell lung cancer. The rearrangement uses TRBV5-1 and TRBJ1-1, with 9 positions matching TRBD1. The specimen was PBMCs, collected at surgery. The CDR3 reads CASSPSTGGAEAFF. The CDR3 DNA reads as TGCGCCAGCAGCCCGTCGACAGGGGGGGCTGAAGCTTTCTTT.